This record covers a single T cell receptor beta chain. This clone was found once. Its specific antigen is unknown. No qualities accompany the bases; no much larger clone lies one base away. The cohort comprised approximately 700 healthy bone marrow donors. At the time of sampling, every cohort member was nominally healthy, though immune exposures that went unrecorded were likely present. The donor was CMV seropositive and belonged to the group of 250 to 300 seropositive cohort members. Every donor gave a peripheral blood sample, and the peripheral blood mononuclear cells from that sample were used for TCR beta sequencing. Genomic DNA was extracted from the blood cell samples with the Qiagen DNeasy Blood Extraction Kit. This entry is derived from a study of cytomegalovirus exposure and HLA in healthy donors (dated by TCRdb to the late 2010s). With regard to the full study: An earlier analysis of roughly 500 of the donors reported 276 Gb of sequence data and 100 million to 120 million unique TCR beta sequences obtained from around 190 million T cells. An early release that covered some 640 HLA-typed donors contained approximately 300 gigabases of sequencing data and 75 million to 100 million unique TCR sequences. The genetic ancestry cluster associated with self-reported Caucasian donors included about four fifths of the approximately 430 genotyped donors. The study was designed to test whether signatures of past pathogen exposure could be identified by cataloging public T cell receptors. The study used immunosequencing to profile the T cell repertoires of approximately 640 subjects and linked those repertoires to cytomegalovirus serostatus. In addition to the first cohort of roughly 700 subjects, a separate validation cohort of around 110 different subjects was used. High-throughput TCR immunosequencing, statistical association of individual TCRs with disease status, and machine learning were combined to predict cytomegalovirus infection status. A later analysis re-examined previously published TCR beta repertoires from about 670 donors and added high-resolution HLA genotyping to investigate patterns of TCR occurrence. The later analysis used no new phenotypic data to find candidate immune exposures, relying instead on TCR beta sequences and their occurrence across donors. An earlier analysis of 500 to 650 of the donors applied high-throughput TCR beta sequencing to assess whether each TCR beta V gene segment acted as functional or pseudogenic. Alongside the repertoire data, information on donor age, sex, ethnicity and CMV serostatus was compiled. Genome-wide SNP genotypes for about 55% of the roughly 670 donors were used in a later genetic analysis, which treated that subset as a discovery cohort. Every discovery cohort repertoire had been produced on one sequencing platform. Class I and class II HLA loci were covered by the typing at four-digit resolution. Typing coverage differed by locus: A, B, C, DRB1 and DQB1 were typed in roughly 629-640 donors, DQA1 in 500 to 550, DPA1 in 600 to 610, and DPB1 in around 490. Because of strong linkage in the cohort, roughly five DR-DQ haplotypes were treated as single units for association and clustering. Across around 400 genotyped donors of the cohort, an average of approximately 240,000 unique TCR beta nucleotide sequences per donor were sequenced, and approximately 17% of those sequences were non-productive. What the authors observed across the whole study: A further reported finding was that TCR beta sequences accurately predicted the HLA-A and HLA-B alleles for most subjects in the first cohort. Some IMGT-functional V segments, including TRBV6-2 and TRBV6-3, could not be told apart with the 87-base-pair reads, so those segments were excluded. In a later analysis, most CMV-associated TCR beta chains were found to appear HLA-restricted, with HLA associations seemingly driven largely by CMV exposure. The authors suggested that the approach could potentially be generalized to other disease states and immunological phenotypes. Over 15 rarely observed V segments, including chromosome 9 orphons, were excluded from the earlier analysis of a few hundred of the donors because counts were too low. According to a later genetic analysis, donors in an Asian-associated ancestry cluster had fewer N-insertions in productive TCRs than the approximately 710-donor mean. A later analysis found that HLA-associated TCR beta chains were more clonally expanded and had lower generation probabilities than equally common non-associated chains. Three of the identified cytomegalovirus-associated TCR beta chains were confirmed in vitro to be specific for cytomegalovirus antigens. A later genetic analysis associated a missense DCLRE1C variant with V-gene and J-gene trimming of TCR beta chains, and an independent cohort replicated the association. The presence/absence analyses assumed that sequencing depth was roughly uniform across donors, and that assumption may not be true. A total of about 180 TCR beta chains were listed by the study as associated with cytomegalovirus. The classifier was reported to diagnose cytomegalovirus status with high specificity and sensitivity in both the original cohort and the validation cohort. HLA typing was unavailable for some donors at each locus, so association tests used only the typed subset. A group of highly shared sequence variants was considered likely to be a technical artifact of the sequencing pipeline. Immune exposure information for the cohort was limited to CMV serostatus. Linkage disequilibrium might explain the correlated functional status among segregating V segments, but an unknown experimental factor could not be ruled out. An earlier analysis of approximately 500 of the donors showed that most TCR beta V segments appeared in productive rearrangements either about 87% or about 30% of the time, which broadly matched IMGT annotations. Most TCR sequences were seen in very few donors, while some public TCRs were found in many individuals. Assigning TCR associations to individual alleles was difficult when HLA alleles, especially DR and DQ, strongly co-occurred. In a later analysis, several top co-occurrence clusters were reported to appear linked to parvovirus B19, influenza, CMV and Epstein-Barr virus. In a later analysis, 16,951 TCR beta sequences were associated with specific HLA alleles at a false discovery rate of 0.05. In a later analysis, the rate of TCR association differed among HLA loci, with DRB1 alleles having the most associated TCRs and HLA-C alleles having the fewest. The cohort was sequenced for TCR beta chains only, and without alpha or paired-chain data the features that could be detected were limited.

The method was the immunoSEQ multiplex PCR assay. The multiplex PCR relied on a mix of 60 forward primers for TCR Vbeta segments and 13 reverse primers for TCR Jbeta segments. Amplification of the CDR3 region of rearranged TCR beta genes was performed with a multiplex PCR assay on genomic DNA. On the Illumina HiSeq System, the amplified TCR beta libraries were sequenced as 87-base-pair reads. From the authors' description of their analysis: Across the 500 to 700 repertoires, a later analysis counted 75 million to 90 million unique TCR beta chains, roughly 11 million of which were shared by at least two donors. Raw reads were error-corrected and collapsed into unique sequences by a nearest-neighbor algorithm in which closely related sequences were merged to remove PCR and sequencing errors. CDR3 sequences were aligned to IMGT reference sequences to assign V, D and J gene segments. Each retained sequence needed at least a six-nucleotide match to both a V gene segment and a J gene segment. Rearrangements were classified as productive when the CDR3 lacked stop codons and remained in frame with V and J, and all other rearrangements were classified as non-productive. Following IMGT convention, CDR3 was defined as the stretch from the second conserved V-encoded cysteine to the conserved J-encoded phenylalanine. The earlier analysis of more than 450 of the donors excluded sequences that lacked an unambiguous match to a single V gene segment. An earlier analysis of 500 to 600 of the donors classified V segments as functional when productive rearrangements were above 56.7% and as segregating when the standard deviation between donors was above 5%. A statistical classification framework was built to diagnose cytomegalovirus status from the catalog of TCR beta chain sequences. In a later analysis, V and J genes were assigned by comparing TCR nucleotide sequences against IMGT/GENE-DB human TR gene sequences. The TCRdist pipeline was used in a later analysis to assign CDR3 sequences and most-parsimonious VDJ recombination scenarios. In a later analysis, each TCR beta chain was defined by its CDR3 amino acid sequence together with its V-gene family, and reads lacking a unique V-gene family were excluded. In a later analysis, 450 to 600 highly shared, low-generation-probability nucleotide sequences were removed to address suspected cross-contamination and a sequencing artifact. In a later analysis, a clonal expansion index was calculated for each public chain from normalized within-repertoire ranks of inferred template counts. In a later analysis, generation probabilities were computed using a VDJ recombination model fitted to out-of-frame rearrangements, and the results were checked against IGoR. In a later analysis, TCR-TCR, TCR-HLA and TCR-CMV co-occurrence was scored with hypergeometric tests, and a repertoire-size bias correction was applied to TCR pairs. A later analysis estimated false discovery rates by permuting HLA or CMV assignments 20 times. A later analysis grouped co-occurring TCRs with DBSCAN, adding TCRdist sequence similarity when clustering within HLA-allele-positive subsets. Co-occurrence clustering excluded repertoires with fewer than 30,000 or more than 120,000 public chains, plus five with anomalous nucleotide sharing. This immuneACCESS table, as held by TCRdb, lists in-frame sequences with V and J called but not all clones. Of the missing ones, under half trace to an unresolved V gene in checked studies; the others have no known cause. That table furnishes V, J and clone size, whereas the DNA furnished D and trimming. This sample gives around 150,000 clones in total; roughly 68% of them show up just once. The top ten hold 10% of the sample.

Spanning cysteine to phenylalanine, the CDR3 consists of 14 amino acids. The read is trimmed to its CDR3 DNA, 42 bases read in frame from base 1. CDR1 and CDR2, per the germline V gene, are SNHLY and FYNNEI. The junction shows trimming of 7 bases on V and 5 bases on J, and the gene matches do not reach 9 bases of it. The rearranged chain carries TRBV2 and TRBJ2-7; a stretch of 9 junction bases matches TRBD1. Sequenced sample: PBMCs. The sequence was collected from a man younger than 40 in good health and CMV-seropositive. The CDR3 region: CASNTGQGPHEQYF. The nucleotide sequence is given as TGTGCCAGCAACACTGGACAGGGGCCCCACGAGCAGTACTTC.